The rows below give T cell receptor beta chains drawn from one sample of a study of control samples from healthy donors and cancer patients. This table comes from immunoSEQ multiplex PCR, and its TCRdb copy is limited to in-frame clones, with some not included. The repertoire holds tens of thousands of clones, with 75% to 90% as singletons. Sample: blood. The receptors were sampled from a man aged 50 to 60 in good health. The CDR3 runs from the conserved cysteine through the conserved F or W. Each record gives: J gene, clone size, D gene, CDR3 length, V gene, CDR3 protein, CDR3 DNA. A D gene is named only where the DNA matches it firmly. The size of a clone is reported for some rows only, either as once, few or many, or as a class for expanded clones.

TRBJ1-1 NA NA 13 TRBV29-1 CSVTDRLNTEAFF TGCAGCGTGACTGACAGGTTGAACACTGAAGCTTTCTTT
TRBJ2-5 NA TRBD1 13 TRBV5-4 CASSTTGEETQYF TGTGCCAGCAGCACGACAGGGGAGGAGACCCAGTACTTC
TRBJ2-3 NA NA 11 TRBV6-5 CASSSMGLAYF TGTGCCAGCAGCTCAATGGGGTTAGCGTATTTT
TRBJ2-3 NA TRBD2 14 TRBV7-2 CASSFSGGDSTQYF TGTGCCAGCAGTTTCAGCGGGGGGGACTCGACGCAGTATTTT
TRBJ2-1 few NA 14 TRBV7-8 CASRISGLGNEQFF TGTGCCAGCAGGATCTCGGGACTGGGGAATGAGCAGTTCTTC
TRBJ2-5 NA TRBD2 14 TRBV2 CASGLTGGIETQYF TGTGCCAGCGGTTTAACGGGGGGGATAGAGACCCAGTACTTC
TRBJ1-2 NA TRBD1 14 TRBV5-6 CASSPATGGVGYTF TGTGCCAGCAGCCCTGCGACAGGGGGCGTCGGCTACACCTTC
TRBJ2-5 NA NA 15 TRBV7-7 CASSLGLGNQETQYF TGTGCCAGCAGCTTAGGACTAGGGAACCAAGAGACCCAGTACTTC
TRBJ2-3 NA NA 15 TRBV7-2 CASSPTGTGTDTQYF TGTGCCAGCAGCCCCACGGGGACCGGCACAGATACGCAGTATTTT
TRBJ1-1 NA TRBD1 15 TRBV10-3 CAISGQGRSDTEAFF TGTGCCATCAGTGGACAGGGCCGATCGGACACTGAAGCTTTCTTT
TRBJ2-7 once NA 13 TRBV12-2 CAPKIGGGYEQYF TGTGCACCGAAAATAGGGGGGGGATACGAGCAGTACTTC
TRBJ1-2 NA TRBD1 15 TRBV5-4 CASSGDRGGDYGYTF TGTGCCAGCAGCGGGGACAGGGGAGGCGACTATGGCTACACCTTC
TRBJ1-4 NA NA 15 TRBV5-8 CASSYAGQFNEKLFF TGTGCCAGCAGCTACGCGGGACAATTTAATGAAAAACTGTTTTTT
TRBJ1-6 NA NA 15 TRBV30 CAWRGAGGGPSPLHF TGTGCCTGGAGGGGCGCGGGTGGGGGGCCCTCACCCCTCCACTTT
TRBJ2-3 NA TRBD2 16 TRBV25-1 CASSSGLAGNTDTQYF TGTGCCAGCAGTTCAGGACTAGCGGGGAACACAGATACGCAGTATTTT
TRBJ2-7 NA TRBD1 15 TRBV7-9 CASSGDRGRRYEQYF TGTGCCAGCAGCGGGGACAGGGGGCGCAGATACGAGCAGTACTTC
TRBJ2-1 NA NA 16 TRBV29-1 CSVEDQGLGIGNEQFF TGCAGCGTTGAAGATCAGGGGTTGGGGATCGGTAATGAGCAGTTCTTC
TRBJ1-1 NA NA 14 TRBV3-1/TRBV3-2 CASSDIFGNTEAFF TGTGCCAGCAGCGACATATTCGGGAACACTGAAGCTTTCTTT
TRBJ2-7 NA TRBD2 15 TRBV18 CASSPRGGGLSEQYF TGTGCCAGCTCACCACGGGGGGGAGGGTTGAGCGAGCAGTACTTC
TRBJ2-2 few NA 12 TRBV7-2 CASSLYSGELFF TGTGCCAGCAGCTTATATTCCGGGGAGCTGTTTTTT
TRBJ1-2 NA NA 15 TRBV7-6 CASSQNPGTILGYTF TGTGCCAGCAGCCAGAATCCCGGGACAATCCTTGGCTACACCTTC
TRBJ2-7 few NA 11 TRBV7-2 CASSSTYEQYF TGTGCCAGCAGCTCAACCTACGAGCAGTACTTC
TRBJ2-3 NA TRBD2 16 TRBV6-5 CASSYGLTSGGNTQYF TGTGCCAGCAGTTACGGGTTGACTAGCGGGGGGAATACGCAGTATTTT
TRBJ2-7 NA NA 16 TRBV30 CAWSVGMAGLRHEQYF TGTGCCTGGAGCGTCGGGATGGCAGGGCTTCGGCACGAGCAGTACTTC
TRBJ2-1 few NA 13 TRBV6-2/TRBV6-3 CASSRLGNNEQFF TGTGCCAGCAGTAGACTAGGGAACAATGAGCAGTTCTTC
TRBJ2-5 NA NA 13 TRBV29-1 CSVGMGVGETQYF TGCAGCGTCGGCATGGGGGTCGGGGAGACCCAGTACTTC
TRBJ2-5 NA TRBD2 15 TRBV14 CASSGGLARKETQYF TGTGCCAGCTCGGGGGGACTAGCGAGGAAAGAGACCCAGTACTTC
TRBJ2-7 NA TRBD2 17 TRBV7-6 CASSTGTSGRVSYEQYF TGTGCCAGCAGCACGGGGACTAGCGGGAGGGTATCCTACGAGCAGTACTTC
TRBJ2-2 NA NA 14 TRBV4-1 CASSLGLNTGELFF TGCGCCAGCAGCCTCGGACTGAACACCGGGGAGCTGTTTTTT
TRBJ2-4 once TRBD2 15 TRBV6-2/TRBV6-3 CASSYSGLAGNIQYF TGTGCCAGCAGTTACTCGGGCCTAGCGGGGAACATTCAGTACTTC
TRBJ2-5 NA TRBD1 14 TRBV11-2 CASSPWTGEETQYF TGTGCCAGCAGCCCTTGGACAGGGGAAGAGACCCAGTACTTC
TRBJ2-1 once NA 13 TRBV7-2 CASSLAPTRESFF TGTGCCAGCAGCTTAGCTCCGACGAGGGAGTCGTTCTTC
TRBJ2-6 NA TRBD2 17 TRBV3-1/TRBV3-2 CASSQEGGCSGANVLTF TGTGCCAGCAGCCAAGAGGGGGGGTGCTCTGGGGCCAACGTCCTGACTTTC
TRBJ1-4 once NA 14 TRBV3-1/TRBV3-2 CASSHTTTNEKLFF TGTGCCAGCAGTCACACCACAACTAATGAAAAACTGTTTTTT
TRBJ2-7 NA TRBD1 16 TRBV6-6 CASSRDRDRGAYEQYF TGTGCCAGCAGTCGAGACCGGGACAGGGGGGCCTACGAGCAGTACTTC
TRBJ1-4 NA NA 15 TRBV5-1 CASSLNRKIGEKLFF TGCGCCAGCAGCTTGAACAGAAAAATTGGTGAAAAACTGTTTTTT
TRBJ2-3 NA TRBD2 15 TRBV5-4 CASSSLAGGPDTQYF TGTGCCAGCAGCTCATTAGCGGGGGGCCCGGATACGCAGTATTTT
TRBJ1-1 NA TRBD1 18 TRBV11-2 CASSLANPGQGKNTEAFF TGTGCCAGCAGCTTAGCCAACCCGGGACAGGGGAAGAACACTGAAGCTTTCTTT
TRBJ1-1 NA NA 15 TRBV29-1 CSVDLLTGVNTEAFF TGCAGCGTTGATCTCCTGACAGGAGTGAACACTGAAGCTTTCTTT
TRBJ2-7 NA TRBD2 16 TRBV5-4 CASSLSGLADSYEQYF TGTGCCAGCAGCCTCTCGGGACTAGCGGATTCCTACGAGCAGTACTTC
TRBJ1-2 NA NA 15 TRBV3-1/TRBV3-2 CASSPRQFPYYGYTF TGTGCCAGCAGCCCTCGACAGTTCCCCTACTATGGCTACACCTTC
TRBJ2-5 NA NA 15 TRBV6-5 CASSRPPGPVETQYF TGTGCCAGCAGCCGACCCCCAGGACCGGTGGAGACCCAGTACTTC
TRBJ1-1 once TRBD1 15 TRBV13 CASSLGQGMNTEAFF TGTGCCAGCAGCCTTGGACAGGGGATGAACACTGAAGCTTTCTTT
TRBJ2-6 NA TRBD1 16 TRBV2 CASTRTGGSGANVLTF TGTGCCAGCACTCGGACAGGGGGCTCTGGGGCCAACGTCCTGACTTTC
TRBJ2-1 NA NA 15 TRBV9 CASSATEVSYNEQFF TGTGCCAGCAGCGCAACAGAGGTCTCCTACAATGAGCAGTTCTTC
TRBJ1-5 NA NA 15 TRBV7-8 CASSLVDSRGGPQHF TGTGCCAGCAGCTTAGTCGACTCCCGAGGGGGGCCCCAGCATTTT
TRBJ2-7 NA TRBD2 15 TRBV7-2 CASSTGLAGGYEQYF TGTGCCAGCAGCACAGGACTAGCGGGGGGCTACGAGCAGTACTTC
TRBJ1-5 NA NA 15 TRBV19 CASRGGGRGNQPQHF TGTGCCAGTAGGGGTGGGGGACGAGGCAATCAGCCCCAGCATTTT
TRBJ2-7 once NA 15 TRBV5-1 CASSLSTGPSYEQYF TGCGCCAGCAGCTTGTCGACGGGACCCAGCTACGAGCAGTACTTC
TRBJ2-3 few NA 15 TRBV6-4 CASSDARASTDTQYF TGTGCCAGCAGTGACGCCAGGGCGAGCACAGATACGCAGTATTTT
TRBJ2-1 NA NA 13 TRBV19 CASTRGPNNEQFF TGTGCCAGTACCAGAGGCCCAAACAATGAGCAGTTCTTC
TRBJ2-7 NA NA 14 TRBV19 CASSIRGLPGEQYF TGTGCCAGTAGTATCAGAGGCCTCCCAGGGGAGCAGTACTTC
TRBJ2-4 NA NA 13 TRBV19 CASSIRIQNIQYF TGTGCCAGTAGTATCAGGATCCAAAACATTCAGTACTTC
TRBJ1-1 NA NA 14 TRBV6-5 CASKRGSGPVEAFF TGTGCCAGCAAGAGGGGATCTGGTCCAGTTGAAGCTTTCTTT
TRBJ1-5 NA TRBD1 17 TRBV6-6 CASSHIPGTGANQPQHF TGTGCCAGCAGTCACATACCCGGGACAGGGGCAAATCAGCCCCAGCATTTT
TRBJ1-1 NA NA 15 TRBV5-6 CASSLGADLNTEAFF TGTGCCAGCAGCTTGGGGGCAGATTTGAACACTGAAGCTTTCTTT
TRBJ2-5 NA TRBD1 13 TRBV19 CASRGQDKETQYF TGTGCCAGTAGGGGACAGGACAAAGAGACCCAGTACTTC